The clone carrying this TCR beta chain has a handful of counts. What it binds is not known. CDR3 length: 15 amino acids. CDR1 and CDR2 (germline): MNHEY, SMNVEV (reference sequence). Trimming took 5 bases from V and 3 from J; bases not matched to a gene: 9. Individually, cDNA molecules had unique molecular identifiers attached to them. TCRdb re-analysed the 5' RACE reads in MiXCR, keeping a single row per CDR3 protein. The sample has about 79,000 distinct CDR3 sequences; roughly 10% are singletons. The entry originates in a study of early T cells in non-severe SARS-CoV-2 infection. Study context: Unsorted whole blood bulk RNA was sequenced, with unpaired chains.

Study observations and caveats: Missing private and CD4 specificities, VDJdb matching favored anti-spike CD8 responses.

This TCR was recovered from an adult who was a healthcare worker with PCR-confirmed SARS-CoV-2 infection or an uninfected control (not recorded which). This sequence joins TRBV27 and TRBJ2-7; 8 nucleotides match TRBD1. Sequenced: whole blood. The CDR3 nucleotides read TGTGCCAGCAGTCTCACCGGGACAGGAATCTACGAGCAGTACTTC. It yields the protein CASSLTGTGIYEQYF.